This TCR beta chain was recovered during a study of beta chain features in type 1 diabetes. This clone has just a few counts. Its specificity is not known. Investigators reverse transcribed all isolated RNA, so they sequenced expressed TCRB transcripts. Some 3.6 million reads per sample were averaged for naive, central memory and regulatory samples. TCRdb's table, derived via immunoSEQ multiplex PCR, lists solely in-frame clones and lacks some. The profile shows 150,000 to 200,000 clones, roughly 63% of them singletons. Trimming took 0 bases from V and 4 from J; bases not matched to a gene: 2. The germline CDR1 and CDR2 sequences are GTSNPN and SVGIG (reference sequence). This CDR3 spans 13 amino acids. Points from the study as a whole: The study found moderately but significantly shorter TCRB CDR3s in all four CD4+ subsets of Type 1 diabetes patients.

The chain has TRBV30 and TRBJ2-5, with 7 nucleotides matching TRBD2. Sequencing was performed on naive CD4+ T cells from blood. This clonotype originated in a young man with type 1 diabetes. The CDR3 bases are TGTGCCTGGAGTGTAGGCGGGGGAGAGACCCAGTACTTC. As protein: CAWSVGGGETQYF.